A selection of T cell receptor beta chains follows, all from one sample in a study of lymphopenia after photon versus proton radiotherapy. The protocol was immunoSEQ multiplex PCR, while the TCRdb copy is restricted to in-frame clones and leaves out a portion. The repertoire holds tens of thousands of clones, with about nine tenths as singletons. Sequences were derived from peripheral blood, sampled from a patient treated with photon-based radiotherapy. These receptors were collected from a woman aged 45-65 years with cholangiocarcinoma. CDR3s include the opening cysteine and the closing phenylalanine or tryptophan. The order of the fields is V gene, clone size, D gene, J gene, CDR3 DNA, CDR3 protein. The D gene is left open where the match is weak. The size field is filled for only some rows; it gives once, few, many or a size class.

v_call: TRBV9
clone_size: once
d_call: -
j_call: TRBJ1-1
cdr3_nt: TGTGCCAGCAGCTCTACCCCCGGGGCTGAAGCTTTCTTT
cdr3_aa: CASSSTPGAEAFF

v_call: TRBV7-9
clone_size: -
d_call: -
j_call: TRBJ1-4
cdr3_nt: TGTGCCAGCAGCTTATGGGATGAAAAACTGTTTTTT
cdr3_aa: CASSLWDEKLFF

v_call: TRBV10-2
clone_size: -
d_call: -
j_call: TRBJ1-1
cdr3_nt: TGCGCCAGCAGGGATTCTTATTGGACGAACACTGAAGCTTTCTTT
cdr3_aa: CASRDSYWTNTEAFF

v_call: TRBV2
clone_size: -
d_call: -
j_call: TRBJ1-1
cdr3_nt: TGTGCCAGCAGTGAGGGTAGGGGACGTGCCGAAGCTTTCTTT
cdr3_aa: CASSEGRGRAEAFF

v_call: TRBV10-2
clone_size: -
d_call: -
j_call: TRBJ2-3
cdr3_nt: TGCGCCAGCAGCGAACTAGCAGATACGCAGTATTTT
cdr3_aa: CASSELADTQYF

v_call: TRBV27
clone_size: -
d_call: TRBD2
j_call: TRBJ2-3
cdr3_nt: TGTGCCAGCAGGAGTCTCGCCGGTGGGGGGGGGACCTGGGAGCAGTATTTT
cdr3_aa: CASRSLAGGGGTWEQYF

v_call: TRBV27
clone_size: -
d_call: -
j_call: TRBJ2-7
cdr3_nt: TGTGCCAGCAGTTTGCGGGGGCCCTCCTACGAGCAGTACTTC
cdr3_aa: CASSLRGPSYEQYF

v_call: TRBV25-1
clone_size: -
d_call: -
j_call: TRBJ2-5
cdr3_nt: TGTGCCAGCAGTGAATATCGGGGGCGAGAAGAGACCCAGTACTTC
cdr3_aa: CASSEYRGREETQYF

v_call: TRBV7-9
clone_size: -
d_call: TRBD1
j_call: TRBJ1-5
cdr3_nt: TGTGCCAGCAGCACCCAGGGGGGCAATCAGCCCCAGCATTTT
cdr3_aa: CASSTQGGNQPQHF

v_call: TRBV19
clone_size: -
d_call: TRBD2
j_call: TRBJ2-1
cdr3_nt: TGTGCCAGTAGTTGGGGACTAGCGGGGTTCTACAATGAGCAGTTCTTC
cdr3_aa: CASSWGLAGFYNEQFF

v_call: TRBV5-4
clone_size: -
d_call: -
j_call: TRBJ2-5
cdr3_nt: TGTGCCAGCAGCTTCCCGGACAGCCTGCCCCAAGAGACCCAGTACTTC
cdr3_aa: CASSFPDSLPQETQYF

v_call: TRBV4-3
clone_size: -
d_call: -
j_call: TRBJ1-1
cdr3_nt: TGCGCCAGCAGCCCGACTGTAAACACTGAAGCTTTCTTT
cdr3_aa: CASSPTVNTEAFF

v_call: TRBV7-9
clone_size: -
d_call: -
j_call: TRBJ2-1
cdr3_nt: TGTGCCAGCAGCACCGGGACTTTCTACAATGAGCAGTTCTTC
cdr3_aa: CASSTGTFYNEQFF

v_call: TRBV5-4
clone_size: -
d_call: -
j_call: TRBJ1-4
cdr3_nt: TGCGCCAGCAGCCATCTCATCGGCGAAACTAATGAAAAACTGTTTTTT
cdr3_aa: CASSHLIGETNEKLFF

v_call: TRBV10-3
clone_size: few
d_call: TRBD1
j_call: TRBJ1-2
cdr3_nt: TGTGCCATCAGTGAAGGGACAGCCTATGGCTACACCTTC
cdr3_aa: CAISEGTAYGYTF

v_call: TRBV19
clone_size: -
d_call: -
j_call: TRBJ1-1
cdr3_nt: TGTGCCAGTAGTCCTCCCGGGACGGCGAACACTGAAGCTTTCTTT
cdr3_aa: CASSPPGTANTEAFF

v_call: TRBV5-4
clone_size: -
d_call: -
j_call: TRBJ2-3
cdr3_nt: TGTGCCAGCAGCTCCGCCGGATTAGGACTCTTCACAGATACGCAGTATTTT
cdr3_aa: CASSSAGLGLFTDTQYF

v_call: TRBV5-1
clone_size: -
d_call: -
j_call: TRBJ1-2
cdr3_nt: TGCGCCAGCAGCTTGGTACAGGGATCCTATGGCTACACCTTC
cdr3_aa: CASSLVQGSYGYTF

v_call: TRBV30
clone_size: -
d_call: -
j_call: TRBJ1-3
cdr3_nt: TGTGCCTGGAGTGTTCTTGAGGACACCATATATTTT
cdr3_aa: CAWSVLEDTIYF

v_call: TRBV18
clone_size: -
d_call: -
j_call: TRBJ2-3
cdr3_nt: TGTGCCAGCTCACCACCGAGATTAGATACGCAGTATTTT
cdr3_aa: CASSPPRLDTQYF

v_call: TRBV9
clone_size: -
d_call: -
j_call: TRBJ1-1
cdr3_nt: TGTGCCAGCAGCGTAGTTCCGGAGAACACTGAAGCTTTCTTT
cdr3_aa: CASSVVPENTEAFF

v_call: TRBV11-2
clone_size: -
d_call: -
j_call: TRBJ2-1
cdr3_nt: TGTGCCAGCAGCTTATACAGCTACAATGAGCAGTTCTTC
cdr3_aa: CASSLYSYNEQFF

v_call: TRBV29-1
clone_size: -
d_call: -
j_call: TRBJ2-1
cdr3_nt: TGCAGCGTAGCCCGCATACCCAGCTCCTACAATGAGCAGTTCTTC
cdr3_aa: CSVARIPSSYNEQFF

v_call: TRBV4-3
clone_size: -
d_call: -
j_call: TRBJ2-7
cdr3_nt: TGCGCCAGCAGCCAAGATTCGGGGCAGGGGAGCGAGCAGTACTTC
cdr3_aa: CASSQDSGQGSEQYF

v_call: TRBV7-2
clone_size: -
d_call: -
j_call: TRBJ2-3
cdr3_nt: TGTGCCAGCAGCTTAGAAGATACGCAGTATTTT
cdr3_aa: CASSLEDTQYF

v_call: TRBV4-1
clone_size: -
d_call: -
j_call: TRBJ2-3
cdr3_nt: TGCGCCAGCAGCCATATTGGCGAGGTGAGCACAGATACGCAGTATTTT
cdr3_aa: CASSHIGEVSTDTQYF

v_call: TRBV19
clone_size: -
d_call: -
j_call: TRBJ1-1
cdr3_nt: TGTGCCAGTAGTATATCGGGACCCACTGAAGCTTTCTTT
cdr3_aa: CASSISGPTEAFF

v_call: TRBV5-4
clone_size: -
d_call: -
j_call: TRBJ1-2
cdr3_nt: TGTGCCAGCAGCCTAGAAAGTGGGGTTAACTATGGCTACACCTTC
cdr3_aa: CASSLESGVNYGYTF

v_call: TRBV4-3
clone_size: -
d_call: TRBD2
j_call: TRBJ2-1
cdr3_nt: TGCGCCAGCAGCCAACGACTAGCGAGAGATGCGTGGAATGAGCAGTTCTTC
cdr3_aa: CASSQRLARDAWNEQFF

v_call: TRBV7-2
clone_size: -
d_call: -
j_call: TRBJ1-1
cdr3_nt: TGTGCCAGCAGCTCAGGGTTGATCACTGAAGCTTTCTTT
cdr3_aa: CASSSGLITEAFF

v_call: TRBV7-2
clone_size: -
d_call: -
j_call: TRBJ1-2
cdr3_nt: TGTGCCAGCAGCTCGTCGGTGAGGACCCTCAGGGAGATGGGATATGGCTACACCTTC
cdr3_aa: CASSSSVRTLREMGYGYTF

v_call: TRBV19
clone_size: -
d_call: -
j_call: TRBJ1-2
cdr3_nt: TGTGCCAGTTGGGGACTTGGCGGCTACACCTTC
cdr3_aa: CASWGLGGYTF

v_call: TRBV28
clone_size: -
d_call: -
j_call: TRBJ1-1
cdr3_nt: TGTGCCAGCAGCCGGGGGGGGACTGAAGCTTTCTTT
cdr3_aa: CASSRGGTEAFF

v_call: TRBV5-6
clone_size: -
d_call: -
j_call: TRBJ1-3
cdr3_nt: TGTGCCAGCAGCTTTGCTGGAAACACCATATATTTT
cdr3_aa: CASSFAGNTIYF

v_call: TRBV13
clone_size: -
d_call: TRBD2
j_call: TRBJ2-1
cdr3_nt: TGTGCCAGCAGCTGGACTAGCGGTAGGTCCTACAATGAGCAGTTCTTC
cdr3_aa: CASSWTSGRSYNEQFF

v_call: TRBV4-3
clone_size: -
d_call: -
j_call: TRBJ2-6
cdr3_nt: TGCGCCAGCAGCCAAGATATGGGCTCTGGGGCCAACGTCCTGACTTTC
cdr3_aa: CASSQDMGSGANVLTF

v_call: TRBV5-6
clone_size: -
d_call: -
j_call: TRBJ2-2
cdr3_nt: TGTGCCAGCAGCAAATGGGGGGAGCTGTTTTTT
cdr3_aa: CASSKWGELFF

v_call: TRBV6-5
clone_size: -
d_call: -
j_call: TRBJ1-3
cdr3_nt: TGTGCCAGCAGTGGGGTCTCTGGAAACACCATATATTTT
cdr3_aa: CASSGVSGNTIYF

v_call: TRBV7-8
clone_size: -
d_call: TRBD1
j_call: TRBJ1-2
cdr3_nt: TGTGCCAGCAGCTTAACGCCGGGACAGACTAACTATGGCTACACCTTC
cdr3_aa: CASSLTPGQTNYGYTF

v_call: TRBV10-3
clone_size: -
d_call: -
j_call: TRBJ2-7
cdr3_nt: TGTGCCATCAGCGATGACAGTTACGAGCAGTACTTC
cdr3_aa: CAISDDSYEQYF

v_call: TRBV20-1
clone_size: -
d_call: -
j_call: TRBJ2-3
cdr3_nt: TGCAGTGCTAGAGCATCAGATACGCAGTATTTT
cdr3_aa: CSARASDTQYF

v_call: TRBV19
clone_size: -
d_call: -
j_call: TRBJ2-3
cdr3_nt: TGTGCCAGTAGTGAGCTGGACTCTGACACAGATACGCAGTATTTT
cdr3_aa: CASSELDSDTDTQYF

v_call: TRBV10-3
clone_size: -
d_call: TRBD1
j_call: TRBJ1-2
cdr3_nt: TGTGCCATCAGTGAGTTCTGGTACGGAGGGGGCGACTATGGCTACACCTTC
cdr3_aa: CAISEFWYGGGDYGYTF

v_call: TRBV29-1
clone_size: few
d_call: TRBD1
j_call: TRBJ2-1
cdr3_nt: TGCAGCGTTAAGAGACAGGGGATGGGTGAGCAGTTCTTC
cdr3_aa: CSVKRQGMGEQFF

v_call: TRBV5-5
clone_size: -
d_call: -
j_call: TRBJ1-5
cdr3_nt: TGTGCCAGCAGCTTGGTCTCCGCGGGGCTTCAGCCCCAGCATTTT
cdr3_aa: CASSLVSAGLQPQHF

v_call: TRBV6-6
clone_size: -
d_call: TRBD1
j_call: TRBJ1-2
cdr3_nt: TGTGCCAGCAGTTCCCAGGGGGCGGGTGGCTACACCTTC
cdr3_aa: CASSSQGAGGYTF

v_call: TRBV7-9
clone_size: -
d_call: TRBD1
j_call: TRBJ1-3
cdr3_nt: TGTGCCAGCAGCCTCCCGACAGGGAGAAACGGAAACACCATATATTTT
cdr3_aa: CASSLPTGRNGNTIYF

v_call: TRBV6-5
clone_size: -
d_call: -
j_call: TRBJ1-3
cdr3_nt: TGTGCCAGCAGTTGGGGAACAGGAGACCCTGGAAACACCATATATTTT
cdr3_aa: CASSWGTGDPGNTIYF

v_call: TRBV21-1
clone_size: -
d_call: -
j_call: TRBJ2-5
cdr3_nt: TGTGCCAGCAGCAAGGGGGAGACCCAGTACTTC
cdr3_aa: CASSKGETQYF

v_call: TRBV6-1
clone_size: -
d_call: -
j_call: TRBJ1-1
cdr3_nt: TGTGCCAGCAGAACTAGCCAGTTAAACACTGAAGCTTTCTTT
cdr3_aa: CASRTSQLNTEAFF

v_call: TRBV9
clone_size: once
d_call: -
j_call: TRBJ2-7
cdr3_nt: TGTGCCAGCAGCGTAGGCCAGGGACTTTCCTACGAGCAGTACTTC
cdr3_aa: CASSVGQGLSYEQYF

v_call: TRBV6-5
clone_size: -
d_call: TRBD1
j_call: TRBJ1-2
cdr3_nt: TGTGCCAGCAGTTACGATGGGACAGGGGTCTATGGCTACACCTTC
cdr3_aa: CASSYDGTGVYGYTF

v_call: TRBV4-3
clone_size: -
d_call: -
j_call: TRBJ1-1
cdr3_nt: TGCGCCAGCAGCCAAGATGGTGCGCAGGCCACTGAAGCTTTCTTT
cdr3_aa: CASSQDGAQATEAFF

v_call: TRBV5-4
clone_size: once
d_call: -
j_call: TRBJ2-7
cdr3_nt: TGTGCCAGCAGCTTGGAGGTCCACGCCTACGAGCAGTACTTC
cdr3_aa: CASSLEVHAYEQYF

v_call: TRBV10-3
clone_size: -
d_call: -
j_call: TRBJ1-1
cdr3_nt: TGTGCCATCCGCGGACAGCAGAACACTGAAGCTTTCTTT
cdr3_aa: CAIRGQQNTEAFF